This entry features one T cell receptor beta chain sequence. Its antigen is as yet unknown. Trimming took off 1 base at V and 6 bases at J, with 12 bases between the two ends. The germline V gene encodes CDR1 SGHTA and CDR2 FQGNSA. The CDR3 runs to 15 residues. The record originates from a study of cytomegalovirus exposure and HLA in healthy donors. Turning to the study itself: Per a later analysis, the approximately 700 first-cohort and approximately 120 validation repertoires shared one platform.

Data came from immunoSEQ multiplex PCR; TCRdb stores just in-frame clones and leaves some out. The table lists roughly 64,000 clones, 85% to 95% of them singletons, with approximately 6.4% in the top ten. General observations from the study: Cytomegalovirus-associated TCR beta chains were listed, numbering some 150. The TCR clusters that emerged in the first cohort tended, a later analysis found, to co-occur in the 120 or so validation repertoires. There were some public TCRs occurring in many donors, but most TCR sequences were rare.

The sequence was obtained from a woman in her late teens or twenties in good health and CMV-seropositive. The specimen was PBMCs. The chain links TRBV7-2 to TRBJ2-2; TRBD2 is a possible D gene (6 bases). CDR3 nucleotide sequence: TGTGCCAGCAGCTTAGTGGGCGGGGCGGCCGGGGAGCTGTTTTTT. Translation gives CASSLVGGAAGELFF.